This T cell receptor beta chain was captured by sequencing in a study of CD4 T cells in relation to SARS-CoV-2 and coronaviruses. Comments on this clone: Antigen specificity is unknown.

V dropped 1 base and J dropped 0; count of bases not matched to a gene: 11. In germline, CDR1 is SGHRS, CDR2 YFSETQ. The CDR3 contains 18 residues. Unexposed donor CD4+ T cells date from about 2011-2019, before the COVID-19 pandemic. Isolation of CD4+ T cells took place after 10 days in culture. Sequencing used immunoSEQ multiplex PCR; TCRdb keeps in-frame clones, though not all of them. The repertoire holds tens of thousands of clones, with around 76% as singletons. The chain uses TRBV5-1 and TRBJ2-5; TRBD2 aligns across 8 bases. The sequenced material came from CD4+ T cells from PBMCs, cultured in vitro. The TCR originated in a human donor in good health. The CDR3: CASSLRVVAGPYQETQYF. The CDR3, as DNA: TGCGCCAGCAGCTTGCGGGTGGTAGCGGGACCATACCAAGAGACCCAGTACTTC. Full variable domain (rest looked up from reference TRBV5-1 and TRBJ2-5): KAGVTQTPRYLIKTRGQQVTLSCSPISGHRSVSWYQQTPGQGLQFLFEYFSETQRNKGNFPGRFSGRQFSNSRSEMNVSTLELGDSALYLCASSLRVVAGPYQETQYFGPGTRLLVL.